This TCR beta chain originates from a study of shared clonotypes between healthy human individuals. The test was conducted at deep level. Sequencing used immunoSEQ multiplex PCR; TCRdb keeps in-frame clones, though not all of them. The repertoire holds approximately 1,500,000 clones, with around 98% as singletons. Trimming took 4 bases from V and 2 from J, leaving 21 bases between them. The length of the CDR3 is 18 residues. CDR1 is SGHRS and CDR2 is YFSETQ in the germline V gene. The TCR comes from a man aged 25-45 years in good health. The rearrangement links TRBV5-1 to TRBJ2-2, with D tentatively TRBD1 (8 bases). Sequenced sample: naive CD4+ T cells sorted from blood. Described subset: CD45RA+ positively selected. This chain's CDR3 is CASSKWGGQDQNTGELFF. DNA for the CDR3: TGCGCCAGCAGCAAATGGGGGGGACAGGACCAAAACACCGGGGAGCTGTTTTTT.